This T cell receptor (beta chain) emerged from a study of CD8 T cells in ankylosing spondylitis. Germline CDR1 is SEHNR and CDR2 is FQNEAQ (reference sequence). V lost 1 base to trimming and J lost 2 bases, with 12 bases between them. The CDR3 is made up of 16 amino acids. Notes on the study in general: Several highly homologous variants made up a TCR beta motif that seemed to typify ankylosing spondylitis blood. As reported, disease-linked clones showed significant enrichment in matched ankylosing spondylitis synovial fluid.

Using quantitative 5'-RACE with molecular barcodes, the authors made TCR beta libraries. Via MiXCR, TCRdb re-called the 5' RACE reads, giving one row per CDR3 protein. The sample comprises almost 250,000 distinct CDR3 sequences, over 30% of which are singletons, and about 4.2% rests with the top ten. To note about this clonotype: Its antigen is not known.

The chain employs TRBV7-9 and TRBJ2-1; TRBD2 is a possible D gene (5 bases). The origin of this receptor is a male donor with ankylosing spondylitis or in good health (not recorded which). Sequencing was done on a sample of blood, either unsorted or a sorted T cell fraction (not recorded which). The CDR3 nucleotides read TGTGCCAGCAGCTTAGGCCCCCCACTAGCCTACAATGAGCAGTTCTTC. Its translation: CASSLGPPLAYNEQFF.